This entry lists 28 T cell receptor beta chains sequenced from one sample in a study of CD8 T cells in ankylosing spondylitis. TCRdb fed the 5' RACE reads into MiXCR, producing one record per CDR3 protein. The sample has 340,000 or so distinct CDR3 sequences; about 15% are singletons. Source material: blood, either unsorted or a sorted T cell fraction (not recorded which). Every receptor here comes from a male donor with ankylosing spondylitis or in good health (not recorded which).

This clonotype showed up just a few times. V is TRBV20-1 and J is TRBJ2-7, with D perhaps TRBD2 (5 bases). V dropped 6 bases and J dropped 6 bases, with 12 bases sitting between them. CDR1 and CDR2 from the germline V gene are DFQATT and SNEGSKA (reference sequence). The CDR3 covers 11 residues. CDR3 protein: CSAPGGPEQYF. The CDR3 coding sequence is TGCAGTGCCCCAGGAGGTCCCGAGCAGTACTTC.

This sequence joins TRBV20-1 and TRBJ2-1; a weak D match, TRBD2 (6 bases). From germline, CDR1 is DFQATT and CDR2 SNEGSKA (reference sequence). V lost 6 bases and J 1 base, leaving 16 bases between the germline ends. The CDR3 runs to 15 residues. In DNA form, the CDR3 reads TGCAGTGCGAGCGGCGGGGTGGTTTCCTACAATGAGCAGTTCTTC. It yields the protein CSASGGVVSYNEQFF.

This clonotype was recorded a few times. CDR3 sequence: CATSRDTQGNYEQYF. The CDR3 DNA reads as TGTGCCACCAGCAGGGATACACAGGGTAATTACGAGCAGTACTTC. The rearrangement joins TRBV15 to TRBJ2-7; D may be TRBD1 (6 bases). Trimming took 3 bases from V and 4 from J, leaving 16 bases between them. Germline CDR1 reads LNHNV; CDR2 reads YYDKDF (reference sequence). The CDR3 totals 15 residues.

The chain has TRBV11-1 and TRBJ2-3, with 8 positions matching TRBD1. The CDR3 has 16 residues. Per germline, CDR1 SGHAT and CDR2 FQDESV (reference sequence). Unmatched junction bases numbered 8, after V lost 5 bases and J lost 1 base. The CDR3 DNA is TGTGCCAGCAGCGTATCACAGGGGGACCGCACAGATACGCAGTATTTT. The encoded protein is CASSVSQGDRTDTQYF.

The chain couples TRBV5-1 to TRBJ1-2, with a possible D match to TRBD1 (6 bases). V lost 4 bases to trimming and J lost 9 bases, with 16 bases between them. CDR1 and CDR2 from the germline V gene are SGHRS and YFSETQ. The CDR3 extends over 13 amino acids. The CDR3 coding sequence is TGCGCCAGCAGCCCAGCGGGGGCCCCTAGCTACACCTTC. This encodes CASSPAGAPSYTF.

This chain joins TRBV12-3 or TRBV12-4 and TRBJ2-1; either TRBD1 or TRBD2 may supply D (5 bases each). This CDR3 has 14 residues. Trimming left V 4 bases short and J 7 bases short, with 14 bases between. CDR3 sequence: CASSSSRGENEQFF. In DNA form, the CDR3 reads TGTGCCAGCAGTTCCTCGAGGGGTGAGAATGAGCAGTTCTTC.

The rearrangement joins TRBV6-2 or TRBV6-3 to TRBJ1-5, with D possibly being TRBD1 (6 bases). Germline V lookup: CDR1 MNHEY, CDR2 SVGEGT. V was shortened by 3 bases and J by 6 bases, with 15 bases between the two germline ends. The CDR3 consists of 15 residues. CDR3 sequence: CASSYWTVGSQPQHF. In DNA, the CDR3 is TGTGCCAGCAGTTATTGGACAGTAGGAAGTCAGCCCCAGCATTTT.

This clonotype has only a few counts. V usage is TRBV10-3 and J usage is TRBJ2-5; D tentatively fits TRBD1 or TRBD2 (6 bases each). This CDR3 is built from 15 residues. V dropped 7 bases and J dropped 1 base, with 16 bases sitting between them. The germline gives CDR1 ENHRY, CDR2 SYGVKD. The DNA for the CDR3 is TGTGCCATCAAGGGGGGCGCAGGTTTCCAAGAGACCCAGTACTTC. Translating it yields CAIKGGAGFQETQYF.

This chain links TRBV4-1 with TRBJ1-3, with 8 bases that match TRBD1. The CDR3 totals 14 residues. Germline CDR1 reads MGHRA; CDR2 reads YSYEKL. V lost 3 bases to trimming and J lost 5 bases; unmatched junction nucleotides: 3. CDR3 protein: CASSQTGVRNTIYF. CDR3 DNA: TGCGCCAGCAGCCAGACAGGGGTTAGAAACACCATATATTTT.

This chain uses TRBV5-6 with TRBJ1-1; the D is unclear. The ends were cut back, 0 bases at V and 6 bases at J, with 6 bases in the middle. The CDR3 is 12 residues long. Looked up from germline, CDR1 is SGHDT and CDR2 is YYEEEE. CDR3 DNA: TGTGCCAGCAGCTTGGGGACGTCTGAAGCTTTCTTT. Amino acid sequence: CASSLGTSEAFF.

At least ten counts were recorded for this clonotype. The V gene is TRBV7-9, the J gene TRBJ1-1; D uncertain. V dropped 7 bases and J dropped 6 bases, with 18 bases sitting between them. Germline loops: CDR1 SEHNR, CDR2 FQNEAQ (reference sequence). The CDR3 runs 14 residues. CDR3 sequence (DNA): TGTGCCAGCACCCGAGGACCGCAGTACGCTGAAGCTTTCTTT. Translation gives CASTRGPQYAEAFF.

The chain couples TRBV5-1 to TRBJ2-3, with TRBD1 matching 10 bases. With 4 bases clipped from V and 3 bases from J, the junction kept 8 bases outside the gene matches. Germline assignment: CDR1 SGHRS and CDR2 YFSETQ. The CDR3 sequence is 16 residues long. The CDR3 sequence is CASSVVPGQGTDTQYF. In DNA form, the CDR3 reads TGCGCCAGCAGCGTCGTCCCGGGACAGGGGACAGATACGCAGTATTTT. Full variable domain (outside the CDR3, taken from reference TRBV5-1 and TRBJ2-3): KAGVTQTPRYLIKTRGQQVTLSCSPISGHRSVSWYQQTPGQGLQFLFEYFSETQRNKGNFPGRFSGRQFSNSRSEMNVSTLELGDSALYLCASSVVPGQGTDTQYFGPGTRLTVL.

The CDR3 DNA follows: TGTGCCAGCAGACCTACTTGGGAGGGCTACAATGAGCAGTTCTTC. This encodes CASRPTWEGYNEQFF. The chain employs TRBV6-1 and TRBJ2-1, with TRBD2 matching 7 bases. The CDR3 consists of 15 residues. CDR1 and CDR2 (germline): MNHNS, SASEGT. Trimming cost V 6 bases and J 3 bases; bases outside gene matches: 8.

This clonotype appeared a few times. V gene TRBV12-3 or TRBV12-4 combines with J gene TRBJ2-5; D could derive from TRBD1 or TRBD2 (6 bases each). CDR3 size: 15 residues. V was clipped by 3 bases and J by 2 bases, with 13 bases between them. CDR3 nucleotides: TGTGCCAGCAGTTTTGGTGGGGGGCCTCAAGAGACCCAGTACTTC. Encoded protein: CASSFGGGPQETQYF.

This chain links TRBV12-3 or TRBV12-4 with TRBJ1-5; 8 positions match TRBD1. The CDR3 covers 15 residues. The V gene end was trimmed by 1 base and the J gene end by 6 bases; junction bases not matched to a gene: 5. The CDR3 spells CASSLEPDRGQPQHF. CDR3 DNA sequence: TGTGCCAGCAGTTTAGAGCCCGACAGGGGTCAGCCCCAGCATTTT.

The table lists this clonotype with a few counts. The genes are TRBV10-1 and TRBJ2-7; D gene uncertain. Germline CDR1 WNHNN, CDR2 SYGVQD (reference sequence). The CDR3 has 13 residues. Deletions cut 5 bases from V and 0 bases from J, with 8 bases between. The DNA of the CDR3 is TGCGCCAGCAGTCCTGGGATCTCCTACGAGCAGTACTTC. As protein: CASSPGISYEQYF.

The chain combines TRBV18 with TRBJ2-2; 7 bases are a match to TRBD2. The trim removed 6 bases at V and 0 bases at J, leaving 7 bases unmatched. The CDR3 sequence is 16 residues long. Germline values: CDR1 KGHSH, CDR2 LQKENI. The CDR3 sequence: CASSPGEGANTGELFF. CDR3 nucleotide sequence: TGTGCCAGCTCCCCCGGGGAGGGAGCGAACACCGGGGAGCTGTTTTTT.

The CDR3 loop is CASSRGHNSYNEQFF. In DNA, the CDR3 is TGTGCCAGCAGTCGGGGACACAACTCCTACAATGAGCAGTTCTTC. The rearrangement joins TRBV12-3 or TRBV12-4 to TRBJ2-1, with D tentatively TRBD1 (6 bases). The CDR3 runs 15 residues. Trimming stripped 5 bases from V and 0 bases from J, with 11 bases between.

The chain employs TRBV11-2 and TRBJ2-2; a possible D gene is TRBD1 (6 bases). Trimming removed 1 base at V and 5 bases at J, with 8 bases between. Germline loops: CDR1 SGHAT, CDR2 FQNNGV. There are 14 residues in the CDR3. The CDR3, as DNA: TGTGCCAGCAGCTTAGGACAGGTGACCGGGGAGCTGTTTTTT. Its translation is CASSLGQVTGELFF.

V gene TRBV10-2 combines with J gene TRBJ2-5; TRBD1 matches 11 bases. V gave up 7 bases and J gave up 4 bases; unmatched junction bases: 14. CDR1 and CDR2 from the germline V gene are WSHSY and SAAADI. The CDR3 is 17 amino acids. The CDR3 DNA reads as TGCGCCAGCACCAGAGGGGTGGGACAGGGGGTCGGAGAGACCCAGTACTTC. Its translation: CASTRGVGQGVGETQYF.

The genes are TRBV4-1 and TRBJ2-7; 8 bases agree with TRBD1. V shed 4 bases, J shed 2 bases, and the junction held 10 bases outside the gene matches. Germline CDR1 MGHRA, CDR2 YSYEKL. The CDR3 runs to 16 residues. The CDR3 loop reads CASSRFPGTGPYEQYF. The CDR3 DNA is TGCGCCAGCAGCCGTTTCCCCGGGACAGGACCCTACGAGCAGTACTTC.

This clonotype was counted ten times or more. The V call is TRBV20-1, the J call TRBJ2-1; TRBD2 agrees at 10 bases. The CDR3 spans 13 residues. Germline loops: CDR1 DFQATT, CDR2 SNEGSKA (reference sequence). The J segment lost 4 bases and the V segment lost 6 bases, leaving 3 bases of the junction unmatched. CDR3 coding DNA: TGCAGTGCGAGCGGGAGGGCATACAATGAGCAGTTCTTC. Its translation: CSASGRAYNEQFF.

The rearrangement uses TRBV6-1 and TRBJ1-6; TRBD1 matches 7 bases. J lost 10 bases, V lost 6 bases, and 9 bases had no gene match. This CDR3 has 14 amino acids. Germline V gene data show CDR1 as MNHNS and CDR2 as SASEGT. The CDR3 protein is CASSRGGAGSPLHF. The CDR3 region has the DNA TGTGCCAGCAGCCGAGGGGGCGCGGGCTCACCCCTCCACTTT.

The chain links TRBV12-3 or TRBV12-4 to TRBJ1-3; D is uncertain. V gave up 3 bases and J gave up 0 bases, with 15 bases separating them. This CDR3 has 17 amino acids. In nucleotides, the CDR3 is TGTGCCAGCAGTTTTTCGGGTTTTGCGAACTCTGGAAACACCATATATTTT. It is translated as CASSFSGFANSGNTIYF.

This chain links TRBV12-3 or TRBV12-4 with TRBJ2-3, with 10 positions matching TRBD2. CDR3 length: 21 residues. The junction had 20 bases not matched to a gene; V was cut back by 1 base and J by 4 bases. In nucleotides, the CDR3 is TGTGCCAGCAGTTTAGGGAGGGGTAGAGTTGAAGCGGGGGGGCACCCAGATACGCAGTATTTT. Protein product: CASSLGRGRVEAGGHPDTQYF.

This clonotype was detected ten times or more. The rearrangement links TRBV19 to TRBJ1-1, with D perhaps matching TRBD1 (5 bases). The CDR3 has 14 residues. V was clipped by 3 bases and J by 1 base, with 9 bases between them. Germline loops: CDR1 LNHDA, CDR2 SQIVND (reference sequence). The CDR3 loop is CASSINRRNTEAFF. The CDR3 DNA follows: TGTGCCAGTAGTATTAACAGGCGGAACACTGAAGCTTTCTTT.

This clonotype turned up a few times. The rearrangement joins TRBV5-6 to TRBJ1-2; maybe TRBD1 (5 bases). V shed 2 bases and J shed 0 bases, with 8 bases lying between them. The CDR3 spans 14 residues. Germline V CDR1 and CDR2: SGHDT, YYEEEE. The CDR3 DNA sequence: TGTGCCAGCAGCTTACAGGCTACTAACTATGGCTACACCTTC. Translated: CASSLQATNYGYTF.

The V and J genes are TRBV5-1 and TRBJ2-3, with 12 bases identical to TRBD2. This CDR3 has 16 amino acids. The ends lost 5 bases at V and 4 bases at J; junction bases unmatched: 8. Per the germline V gene, CDR1 is SGHRS and CDR2 is YFSETQ. The CDR3 sequence is CASSRLAGERADTQYF. The CDR3 nucleotides are TGCGCCAGCAGTCGACTAGCGGGAGAGAGGGCAGATACGCAGTATTTT.